The clone carrying this T cell receptor (beta chain) was counted at least ten times. TCRdb reprocessed the 5' RACE reads with MiXCR, giving one entry per CDR3 protein. Among about 30,000 distinct CDR3 sequences listed, under 6.5% were seen once. The sample comes from a study of neurological immune-mediated disorders. CDR3 size: 14 residues. The germline CDR1 and CDR2 sequences are SQVTM and ANQGSEA. Unmatched junction bases numbered 3, after V lost 6 bases and J lost 4 bases. Sequencing was carried out using CD4+ T cells from blood. The chain links TRBV29-1 to TRBJ2-6; TRBD1 agrees at 10 bases. This TCR derives from a woman aged 45-59 years in good health. As DNA, the CDR3 is TGCAGCGTGGACAGGGGGTCCGGGGCCAACGTCCTGACTTTC. It is translated as CSVDRGSGANVLTF.